The 29 T cell receptor beta chains below were found in one sample sequenced in a study of T cells after yellow fever vaccination. TCRdb passed the 5' RACE reads through MiXCR, listing each CDR3 protein once. The data hold some 350,000 distinct CDR3 sequences, with approximately 10% observed a single time. The starting material was PBMCs, obtained on the day of the first yellow fever vaccination. The receptors were sampled from a man aged 18 to 30 who received the YFV17D yellow fever vaccine.

This clonotype appeared many times. V and J are TRBV12-3 or TRBV12-4 and TRBJ1-1; D is possibly TRBD1 (6 bases). The CDR3 covers 12 residues. Trimming took off 4 bases at V and 8 bases at J, with 11 bases between the two ends. The CDR3 sequence: CASSSGGPEAFF. The CDR3 nucleotides read TGTGCCAGCAGTTCTGGGGGGCCAGAAGCTTTCTTT.

This clonotype turned up a few times. The V call is TRBV19, the J call TRBJ1-2; 7 positions agree with TRBD1. Per germline, CDR1 LNHDA and CDR2 SQIVND (reference sequence). Trimming cost V 6 bases and J 0 bases; bases outside gene matches: 10. CDR3 size: 16 residues. CDR3 in amino acids: CASRAGDSSSNYGYTF. The DNA for the CDR3 is TGTGCCAGTAGAGCAGGGGACAGCAGCTCTAACTATGGCTACACCTTC.

The chain joins TRBV5-1 to TRBJ2-3; 8 bases map to TRBD2. This CDR3 region has 14 residues. Trimming cost V 4 bases and J 2 bases; bases outside gene matches: 3. Per germline, CDR1 SGHRS and CDR2 YFSETQ. CDR3 protein: CASSGSGATDTQYF. As DNA, the CDR3 is TGCGCCAGCAGCGGTAGCGGGGCCACAGATACGCAGTATTTT.

The chain is built from TRBV5-1 and TRBJ2-3; D remains ambiguous. This CDR3 is 12 amino acids long. V was pared by 5 bases and J by 3 bases, with 7 bases between. CDR1 SGHRS and CDR2 YFSETQ come from the germline V gene. The CDR3 nucleotides read TGCGCCAGCAGGATCGTAACAGATACGCAGTATTTT. Its translation is CASRIVTDTQYF.

V is TRBV20-1 and J is TRBJ1-1; the D is unclear. Trimming took 0 bases from V and 0 from J, leaving 5 bases between them. The CDR3 has 13 residues. Per the germline V gene, CDR1 is DFQATT and CDR2 is SNEGSKA (reference sequence). CDR3 nucleotides: TGCAGTGCTAGAGAGAACCTGAACACTGAAGCTTTCTTT. Residues: CSARENLNTEAFF.

A few counts support this clonotype. The rearrangement links TRBV12-3 or TRBV12-4 to TRBJ1-2; D perhaps matches TRBD1 (5 bases). The V gene lost 5 bases and the J gene lost 8 bases, with 18 bases spanning the gap. The CDR3 has 14 amino acids. DNA of the CDR3: TGTGCCAGCAGTACGATGATCGACAGCCAAGGCTACACCTTC. It is translated as CASSTMIDSQGYTF.

DNA for the CDR3: TGTGCCAGCAGCTTAGGGGCCAGTGGGGTCCAAGAGACCCAGTACTTC. Translation gives CASSLGASGVQETQYF. The rearrangement links TRBV7-9 to TRBJ2-5; D unresolved. Trimming took 1 base from V and 1 from J, leaving 13 bases between them. Germline loops: CDR1 SEHNR, CDR2 FQNEAQ (reference sequence). The CDR3 consists of 16 residues.

The chain has TRBV7-2 and TRBJ2-7, with a tentative D call TRBD1 (6 bases). The CDR3 consists of 13 residues. Trimming cost V 1 base and J 8 bases, with 12 bases left between them. Germline V gene data show CDR1 as SGHTA and CDR2 as FQGNSA. The CDR3 sequence is CASSLDRDAKQYF. The CDR3 DNA is TGTGCCAGCAGCTTAGACAGGGACGCAAAGCAGTACTTC.

The chain has TRBV20-1 and TRBJ2-3; 9 nucleotides align to TRBD1. CDR1 is DFQATT and CDR2 is SNEGSKA in the germline V gene (reference sequence). This CDR3 region has 13 residues. V trimming: 3 bases; J trimming: 5 bases; junction bases outside the gene matches: 3. For the CDR3, the DNA is TGCAGTGCTAGCGGGACAGGGATAGATACGCAGTATTTT. It codes for CSASGTGIDTQYF.

This clonotype has more than one count but fewer than ten. The genes are TRBV11-2 and TRBJ1-1; D possibly corresponds to TRBD1 (5 bases). V lost 2 bases and J 1 base, leaving 11 bases between the germline ends. Germline V CDR1 and CDR2: SGHAT, FQNNGV. The CDR3 has 15 amino acids. The CDR3 here is CASSLSGSENTEAFF. The DNA for the CDR3 is TGTGCCAGCAGCTTATCAGGGTCGGAGAACACTGAAGCTTTCTTT.

This clonotype came up a few times. J is TRBJ2-4 and V is TRBV20-1, with D perhaps assigned TRBD1 or TRBD2 (5 bases each). The germline V and J ends were trimmed by 3 bases and 0 bases, with 9 bases remaining between them. CDR3 length: 14 amino acids. Looked up from germline, CDR1 is DFQATT and CDR2 is SNEGSKA (reference sequence). The CDR3 nucleotides read TGCAGTGCTAGCTCCGGGACAGCCAAAAACATTCAGTACTTC. Its protein is CSASSGTAKNIQYF.

This chain joins TRBV3-1 and TRBJ2-7; 8 bases line up with TRBD2. CDR3 length: 13 residues. CDR1 and CDR2 (germline): LGHDT, YNNKEL (reference sequence). Trimming cost V 5 bases and J 6 bases; bases outside gene matches: 6. The CDR3 is CASSFSGGGEQYF. CDR3 coding DNA: TGTGCCAGCAGCTTCAGCGGGGGAGGCGAGCAGTACTTC.

This chain links TRBV4-3 with TRBJ2-3; TRBD2 agrees at 12 bases. The germline V gene has CDR1 LGHNA and CDR2 YSLEER. The CDR3 is made up of 18 amino acids. With 4 bases clipped from V and 1 base from J, the junction kept 9 bases outside the gene matches. This CDR3 reads CASSPGLAGPGGTDTQYF. Written as DNA, the CDR3 is TGCGCCAGCAGCCCCGGACTAGCGGGGCCAGGCGGCACAGATACGCAGTATTTT.

This clonotype has more than one count but fewer than ten. The J gene is TRBJ2-1, the V gene TRBV20-1; D uncertain. Trimming left V 3 bases short and J 0 bases short, with 15 bases between. This CDR3 has 16 residues. In germline, CDR1 is DFQATT, CDR2 SNEGSKA (reference sequence). CDR3 in DNA: TGCAGTGCTAGCGTGGGCCCCCACAGCTCCTACAATGAGCAGTTCTTC. Translated, it gives CSASVGPHSSYNEQFF.

This clonotype turned up a few times. The genes are TRBV9 and TRBJ1-2; D unresolved. Germline V gene data show CDR1 as SGDLS and CDR2 as YYNGEE. There are 15 residues in the CDR3. V was trimmed by 1 base and J by 8 bases, leaving 18 bases between them. As DNA, the CDR3 is TGTGCCAGCAGCGTAAGAATTGGTGGGAGCCAAGGCTACACCTTC. It codes for CASSVRIGGSQGYTF.

This clonotype showed up many times. V gene TRBV2 combines with J gene TRBJ2-7, with D perhaps matching TRBD1 (5 bases). Trimming removed 0 bases from V and 0 bases from J, with 12 bases in between. The germline V gene has CDR1 SNHLY and CDR2 FYNNEI. The CDR3 sequence is 16 residues long. The CDR3 sequence: CASSEARTYFSYEQYV. CDR3 nucleotide sequence: TGTGCCAGCAGTGAAGCCCGGACATACTTCTCCTACGAGCAGTACGTC.

This clonotype was counted ten times or more. V is TRBV2 and J is TRBJ2-1; 8 bases are shared with TRBD1. The CDR3 consists of 15 residues. From germline, CDR1 is SNHLY and CDR2 FYNNEI. V gave up 7 bases and J gave up 2 bases; unmatched junction bases: 7. In nucleotides, the CDR3 is TGTGCCAGCAAGGTCGGACAGGGAGCCTACAATGAGCAGTTCTTC. It encodes CASKVGQGAYNEQFF.

The CDR3 protein is CASSPGLNEQFF. In nucleotides, the CDR3 is TGCGCCAGCAGCCCCGGCCTTAATGAGCAGTTCTTC. The rearrangement uses TRBV5-1 and TRBJ2-1; D gene uncertain. Trimming cost V 4 bases and J 7 bases, with 9 bases left between them. Germline loops: CDR1 SGHRS, CDR2 YFSETQ. The CDR3 contains 12 residues.

This clonotype appeared many times. The rearrangement uses TRBV7-8 and TRBJ2-2; D remains ambiguous. V was trimmed by 6 bases and J by 2 bases, leaving 4 bases between them. The germline CDR1 and CDR2 sequences are SGHVS and FQNEAQ. The CDR3 contains 12 residues. The CDR3 protein is CASSYNTGELFF. The CDR3 DNA is TGTGCCAGCAGTTATAACACCGGGGAGCTGTTTTTT.

The V call is TRBV11-2, the J call TRBJ2-2, with 7 bases lining up with TRBD2. Germline loops: CDR1 SGHAT, CDR2 FQNNGV. CDR3 length: 17 residues. J lost 2 bases, V lost 5 bases, and 11 bases had no gene match. In DNA form, the CDR3 reads TGTGCCAGCAGCCCGTTTAGCGGGCCCCGAAACACCGGGGAGCTGTTTTTT. Protein sequence: CASSPFSGPRNTGELFF.

This chain connects TRBV3-1 to TRBJ2-1; either TRBD1 or TRBD2 may supply D (5 bases each). Deletions cut 3 bases from V and 5 bases from J, with 8 bases between. CDR1 LGHDT and CDR2 YNNKEL come from the germline V gene (reference sequence). This CDR3 has 13 residues. The CDR3 sequence: CASSHGANNEQFF. Here the CDR3 DNA reads TGTGCCAGCAGCCACGGGGCCAACAATGAGCAGTTCTTC.

This clonotype appeared a few times. The CDR3 protein is CASSEIGEGEQYV. The CDR3 nucleotides read TGTGCCAGCAGTGAAATAGGGGAAGGCGAGCAGTACGTC. The chain links TRBV6-1 to TRBJ2-7, with D maybe TRBD1 (5 bases). The CDR3 spans 13 residues. Trimming cost V 2 bases and J 6 bases, with 11 bases left between them. Germline CDR1 and CDR2: MNHNS and SASEGT.

This clonotype appeared a few times. The chain is built from TRBV5-5 and TRBJ2-3, with a weak D call TRBD2 (5 bases). CDR3 length: 13 amino acids. The V end was cut by 4 bases, the J end by 4 bases, with 10 bases between. Germline values: CDR1 SGHKS, CDR2 YYEKEE (reference sequence). Here the CDR3 reads CASSLWEPDTQYF. The CDR3 nucleotides are TGTGCCAGCAGCCTCTGGGAGCCAGATACGCAGTATTTT.

J is TRBJ1-4 and V is TRBV4-1, with D possibly matching TRBD1 (6 bases). The CDR3 extends over 15 amino acids. V lost 4 bases and J 8 bases, leaving 17 bases between the germline ends. The germline V gene has CDR1 MGHRA and CDR2 YSYEKL. The CDR3 reads CASSRQGGDFEKLFF. CDR3 nucleotide sequence: TGCGCCAGCAGCCGACAAGGGGGGGATTTCGAAAAACTGTTTTTT.

This clonotype was counted many times. The V and J genes are TRBV18 and TRBJ2-7, with a tentative D call TRBD1 (6 bases). Trimming removed 5 bases at V and 2 bases at J, with 13 bases between. This CDR3 comprises 14 residues. The germline CDR1 and CDR2 sequences are KGHSH and LQKENI. The CDR3 loop reads CASSEKQGPYEQYV. The CDR3 nucleotides are TGTGCCAGCTCAGAAAAACAGGGCCCCTACGAGCAGTACGTC.

The V and J genes are TRBV21-1 and TRBJ2-7. TRBV21-1 is labeled a pseudogene. The CDR3 runs 11 residues. The CDR3 is CASRSFYEQYV. The CDR3 region has the DNA TGTGCCAGCAGGTCCTTCTACGAGCAGTACGTC.

This clonotype was counted a few times. At one end, the junction sequence differs from germline, possibly due to a read error. This chain uses TRBV6-5 with TRBJ2-3; tentative D call: TRBD2 (6 bases). Germline-derived CDR1 and CDR2 are MNHEY and SVGAGI. This CDR3 contains 17 residues. CDR3 loop: CASSHSGDSQVPDTQYF. The CDR3 nucleotides read TGTGCCAGCAGTCACTCCGGGGACTCCCAGGTTCCAGATACGCAGTATTTT.

The V gene is TRBV11-2, the J gene TRBJ2-3, with a possible D match to TRBD2 (6 bases). The germline V and J ends were trimmed by 3 bases and 4 bases, with 14 bases remaining between them. From germline, CDR1 is SGHAT and CDR2 FQNNGV. The CDR3 runs 15 residues. In DNA, the CDR3 is TGTGCCAGCAGCTTGGTGCGGGACGTAGCAGATACGCAGTATTTT. It translates to CASSLVRDVADTQYF.

J is TRBJ2-2 and V is TRBV7-2, with D possibly TRBD2 on 6 matching bases. This CDR3 region has 15 residues. V was pared by 4 bases and J by 7 bases, with 16 bases between. From germline, CDR1 is SGHTA and CDR2 FQGNSA. In DNA, the CDR3 is TGTGCCAGCAGCTCCTCTTTACTAGCCGGCGGGGAGCTGTTTTTT. Encoded protein: CASSSSLLAGGELFF.